A selection of T cell receptor beta chains follows, all from one sample in a study of early stage breast cancer tumors. Sequencing used immunoSEQ multiplex PCR; TCRdb keeps in-frame clones, though not all of them. This sample has about 1,500 clones, with roughly 80% found just once. Sequencing was done on a sample of normal breast tissue next to the tumor. These TCRs come from a person between 50 and 60 years old with breast cancer. The CDR3 runs from the conserved cysteine through the conserved F or W. Each record gives: V gene, clone size, J gene, CDR3 protein. For some rows the clone size is stated as once, few or many, or as a class when expanded; others skip it.

TRBV4-3	-	TRBJ1-3	CASSQDTGASGNTIYF
TRBV5-6	-	TRBJ2-3	CASSLSGAGAAPTQYF
TRBV15	-	TRBJ2-7	CATSRDRFGTYEQYF
TRBV14	few	TRBJ1-1	CASSRTGAEAFF
TRBV5-6	-	TRBJ2-7	CASSLGGLAYEQYF
TRBV9	-	TRBJ2-3	CASSPSSKRGRTDTQYF
TRBV4-1	-	TRBJ2-7	CASSQSREYYEQYF
TRBV2	-	TRBJ2-3	CASRGGAGTDTQYF
TRBV4-1	-	TRBJ1-2	CASSQEGRGNYGYTF
TRBV11-2	once	TRBJ1-3	CASSRTSGLSSGNTIYF